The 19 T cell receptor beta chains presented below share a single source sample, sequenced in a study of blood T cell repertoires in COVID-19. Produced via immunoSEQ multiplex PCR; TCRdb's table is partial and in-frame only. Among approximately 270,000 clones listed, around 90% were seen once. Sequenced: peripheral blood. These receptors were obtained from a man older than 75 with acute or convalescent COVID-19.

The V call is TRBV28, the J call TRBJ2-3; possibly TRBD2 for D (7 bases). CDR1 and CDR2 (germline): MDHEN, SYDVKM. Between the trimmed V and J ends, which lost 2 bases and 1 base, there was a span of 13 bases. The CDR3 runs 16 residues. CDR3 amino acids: CASSLPWEGGTDTQYF. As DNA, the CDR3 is TGTGCCAGCAGTTTACCCTGGGAGGGGGGCACAGATACGCAGTATTTT.

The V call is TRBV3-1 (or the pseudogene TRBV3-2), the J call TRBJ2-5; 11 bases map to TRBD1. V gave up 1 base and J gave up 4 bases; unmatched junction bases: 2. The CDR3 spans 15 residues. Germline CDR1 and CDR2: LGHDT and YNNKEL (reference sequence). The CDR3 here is CASSQGDRGGETQYF. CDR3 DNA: TGTGCCAGCAGCCAAGGGGACAGGGGGGGAGAGACCCAGTACTTC.

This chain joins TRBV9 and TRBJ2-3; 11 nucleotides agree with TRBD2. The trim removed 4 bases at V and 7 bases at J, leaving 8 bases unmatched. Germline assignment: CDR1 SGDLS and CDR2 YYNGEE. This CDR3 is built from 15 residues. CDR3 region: CASSHSSGRTNTQYF. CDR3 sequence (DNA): TGTGCCAGCAGCCATTCTAGCGGGAGGACAAATACGCAGTATTTT.

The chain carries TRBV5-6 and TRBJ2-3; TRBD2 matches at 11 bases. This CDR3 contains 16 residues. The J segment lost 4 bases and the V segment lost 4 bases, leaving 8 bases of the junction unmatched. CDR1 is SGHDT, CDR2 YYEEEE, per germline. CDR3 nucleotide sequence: TGTGCCAGCAGCCCCCGGGGACTAGCGGCGGCAGATACGCAGTATTTT. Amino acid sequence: CASSPRGLAAADTQYF.

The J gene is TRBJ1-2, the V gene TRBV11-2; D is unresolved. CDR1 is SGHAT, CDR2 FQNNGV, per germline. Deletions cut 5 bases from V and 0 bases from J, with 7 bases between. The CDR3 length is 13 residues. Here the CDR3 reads CASSPLPNYGYTF. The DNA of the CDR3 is TGTGCCAGCAGCCCCCTCCCTAACTATGGCTACACCTTC.

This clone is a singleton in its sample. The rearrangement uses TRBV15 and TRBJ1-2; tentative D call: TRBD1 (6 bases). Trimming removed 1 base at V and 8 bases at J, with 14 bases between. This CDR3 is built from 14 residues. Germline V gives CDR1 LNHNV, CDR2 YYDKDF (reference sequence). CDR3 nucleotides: TGTGCCACCAGCAGAGTAAGGGGGAGCGACGGCTACACCTTC. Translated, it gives CATSRVRGSDGYTF.

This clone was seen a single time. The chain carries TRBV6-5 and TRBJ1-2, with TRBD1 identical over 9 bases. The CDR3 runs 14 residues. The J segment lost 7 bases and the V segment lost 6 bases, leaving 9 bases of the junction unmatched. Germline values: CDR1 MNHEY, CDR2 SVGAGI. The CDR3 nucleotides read TGTGCCAGCAGAACCGGGACAGGGTGGGGTGGCTACACCTTC. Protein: CASRTGTGWGGYTF.

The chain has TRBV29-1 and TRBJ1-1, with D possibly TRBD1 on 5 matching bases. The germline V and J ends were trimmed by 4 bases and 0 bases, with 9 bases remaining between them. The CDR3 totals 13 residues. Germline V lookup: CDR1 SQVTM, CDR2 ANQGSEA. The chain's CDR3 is CSVAGTMNTEAFF. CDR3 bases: TGCAGCGTTGCAGGGACTATGAACACTGAAGCTTTCTTT.

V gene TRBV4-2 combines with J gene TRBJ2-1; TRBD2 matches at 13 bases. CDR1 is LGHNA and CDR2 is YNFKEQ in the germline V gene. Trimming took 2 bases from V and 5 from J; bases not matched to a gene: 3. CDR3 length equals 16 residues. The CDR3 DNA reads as TGTGCCAGCAGCCAACCCGGGACTAGCGGGGACAATGAGCAGTTCTTC. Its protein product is CASSQPGTSGDNEQFF.

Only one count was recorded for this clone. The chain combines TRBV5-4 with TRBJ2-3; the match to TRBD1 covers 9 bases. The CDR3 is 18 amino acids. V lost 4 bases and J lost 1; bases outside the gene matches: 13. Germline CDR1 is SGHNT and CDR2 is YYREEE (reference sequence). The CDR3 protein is CASSPSPGQGKGTDTQYF. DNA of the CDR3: TGTGCCAGCAGCCCGTCTCCGGGACAGGGAAAAGGCACAGATACGCAGTATTTT.

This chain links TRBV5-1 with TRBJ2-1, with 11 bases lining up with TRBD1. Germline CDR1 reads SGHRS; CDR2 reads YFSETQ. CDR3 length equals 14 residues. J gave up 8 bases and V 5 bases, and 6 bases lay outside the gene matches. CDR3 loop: CASRRTGGSDEQFF. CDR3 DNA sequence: TGCGCCAGCAGGCGGACAGGGGGCAGCGATGAGCAGTTCTTC.

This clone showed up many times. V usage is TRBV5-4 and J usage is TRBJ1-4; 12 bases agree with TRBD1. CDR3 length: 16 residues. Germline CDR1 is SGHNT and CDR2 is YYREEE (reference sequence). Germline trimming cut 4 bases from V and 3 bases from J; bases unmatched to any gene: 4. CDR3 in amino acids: CASSQGQGAANEKLFF. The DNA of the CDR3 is TGTGCCAGCAGCCAGGGACAGGGGGCAGCTAATGAAAAACTGTTTTTT.

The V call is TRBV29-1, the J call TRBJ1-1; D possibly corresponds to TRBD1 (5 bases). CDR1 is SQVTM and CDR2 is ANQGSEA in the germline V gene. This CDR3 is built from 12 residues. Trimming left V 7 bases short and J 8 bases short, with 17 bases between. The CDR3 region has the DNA TGCAGCGGCAACCCGGGAGGGGACGAAGCTTTCTTT. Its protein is CSGNPGGDEAFF.

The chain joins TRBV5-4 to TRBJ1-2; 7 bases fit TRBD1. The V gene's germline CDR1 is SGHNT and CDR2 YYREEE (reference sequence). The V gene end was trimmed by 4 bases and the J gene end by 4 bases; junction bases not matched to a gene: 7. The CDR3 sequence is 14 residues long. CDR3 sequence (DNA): TGTGCCAGCAGCCCAGGACAGGTTGGCTATGGCTACACCTTC. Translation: CASSPGQVGYGYTF.

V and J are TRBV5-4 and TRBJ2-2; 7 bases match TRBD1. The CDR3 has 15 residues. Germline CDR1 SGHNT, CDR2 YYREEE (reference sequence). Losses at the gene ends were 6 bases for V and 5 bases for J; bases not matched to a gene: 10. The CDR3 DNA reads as TGTGCCAGCAACAAAAACACAGGGGCTACCGGGGAGCTGTTTTTT. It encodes CASNKNTGATGELFF.

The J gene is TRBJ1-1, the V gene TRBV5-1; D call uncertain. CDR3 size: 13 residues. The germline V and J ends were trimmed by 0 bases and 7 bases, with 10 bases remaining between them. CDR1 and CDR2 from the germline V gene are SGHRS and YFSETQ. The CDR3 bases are TGCGCCAGCAGCTTGGAGATGGCCAGTGAAGCTTTCTTT. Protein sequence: CASSLEMASEAFF.

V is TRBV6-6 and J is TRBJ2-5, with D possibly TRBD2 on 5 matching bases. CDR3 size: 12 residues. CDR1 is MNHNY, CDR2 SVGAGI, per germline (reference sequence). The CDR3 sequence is CAGGRGQETQYF. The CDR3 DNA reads TGTGCAGGCGGACGAGGGCAAGAGACCCAGTACTTC.

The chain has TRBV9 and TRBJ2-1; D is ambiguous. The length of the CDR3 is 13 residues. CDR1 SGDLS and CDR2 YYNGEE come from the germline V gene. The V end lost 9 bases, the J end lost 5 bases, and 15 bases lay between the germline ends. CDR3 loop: CAISDGFHNEQFF. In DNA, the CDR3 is TGTGCCATCTCCGACGGGTTCCACAATGAGCAGTTCTTC.

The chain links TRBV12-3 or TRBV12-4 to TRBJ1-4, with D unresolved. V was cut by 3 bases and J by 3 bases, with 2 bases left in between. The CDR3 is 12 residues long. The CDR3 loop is CASSFANEKLFF. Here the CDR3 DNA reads TGTGCCAGCAGTTTCGCTAATGAAAAACTGTTTTTT.